A single sample is the source of the 27 T cell receptor beta chains below, sequenced in a study of blood T cell repertoires in COVID-19. Libraries were prepared by immunoSEQ multiplex PCR; TCRdb keeps only in-frame clonotypes and omits some of them. Here the sample spans 250,000 to 300,000 clones, over 65% being singletons. The sample consisted of peripheral blood. The receptor set was obtained from a man aged 55 to 70 who had recovered from COVID-19.

This clone was recorded only once. This chain joins TRBV7-9 and TRBJ1-4; 9 bases match TRBD1. The CDR3 contains 14 residues. Trimming took 0 bases from V and 8 from J; bases not matched to a gene: 1. Germline lookup yields CDR1 SEHNR and CDR2 FQNEAQ (reference sequence). This CDR3 is CASSLAGTGEKLFF. The CDR3 bases are TGTGCCAGCAGCTTAGCGGGGACAGGGGAAAAACTGTTTTTT.

The chain has TRBV30 and TRBJ2-5; 13 bases are a match to TRBD2. Germline-derived CDR1 and CDR2 are GTSNPN and SVGIG (reference sequence). There are 16 residues in the CDR3. Trimming cost V 0 bases and J 0 bases; bases outside gene matches: 1. CDR3 amino acids: CAWSVLAGGHQETQYF. The CDR3 DNA reads as TGTGCCTGGAGTGTACTAGCGGGGGGGCACCAAGAGACCCAGTACTTC.

The chain has TRBV30 and TRBJ1-3, with D uncertain. The V gene lost 0 bases and the J gene lost 7 bases, with 16 bases spanning the gap. Germline lookup yields CDR1 GTSNPN and CDR2 SVGIG (reference sequence). This CDR3 has 15 residues. CDR3 residues: CAWSVGATKRNTIYF. CDR3 DNA sequence: TGTGCCTGGAGTGTAGGAGCAACCAAAAGGAACACCATATATTTT.

The chain recombines TRBV5-8 with TRBJ2-1; 10 bases fit TRBD2. The CDR3 has 15 residues. CDR1 and CDR2 from the germline V gene are SGHTS and YDEGEE. The V gene end was trimmed by 4 bases and the J gene end by 4 bases; junction bases not matched to a gene: 5. CDR3 DNA: TGTGCCAGCAGCACCGGACTAGCGGTATACAATGAGCAGTTCTTC. Residues: CASSTGLAVYNEQFF. The full variable domain, with the rest looked up from reference TRBV5-8 and TRBJ2-1, is EAGVTQSPTHLIKTRGQQATLRCSPISGHTSVYWYQQALGLGLQFLLWYDEGEERNRGNFPPRFSGRQFPNYSSELNVNALELEDSALYLCASSTGLAVYNEQFFGPGTRLTVL.

The gene calls are TRBV6-5 and TRBJ1-5, with 9 bases that match TRBD1. Germline CDR1 reads MNHEY; CDR2 reads SVGAGI. This CDR3 is built from 15 residues. V dropped 6 bases and J dropped 2; count of bases not matched to a gene: 5. CDR3 in amino acids: CASRRTGVGNQPQHF. DNA of the CDR3: TGTGCCAGCAGAAGGACAGGGGTGGGCAATCAGCCCCAGCATTTT.

The chain joins TRBV27 to TRBJ2-3; 7 bases map to TRBD2. Germline-derived CDR1 and CDR2 are MNHEY and SMNVEV (reference sequence). J was trimmed by 4 bases and V by 5 bases; bases with no gene match: 6. The CDR3 loop spans 14 amino acids. The CDR3 protein is CASSPRLAADTQYF. In DNA, the CDR3 is TGTGCCAGCAGTCCACGCCTAGCGGCAGATACGCAGTATTTT.

This chain connects TRBV5-1 to TRBJ1-1, with 7 bases that match TRBD1. In germline, CDR1 is SGHRS, CDR2 YFSETQ. The V gene end was trimmed by 1 base and the J gene end by 0 bases; junction bases not matched to a gene: 9. The CDR3 runs 17 residues. The CDR3 DNA reads TGCGCCAGCAGCTTGTCCCCCCAGGGGGGATTGAACACTGAAGCTTTCTTT. Translated, it gives CASSLSPQGGLNTEAFF.

The chain carries TRBV14 and TRBJ1-6, with TRBD1 matching over 8 bases. Germline trimming cut 4 bases from V and 7 bases from J; bases unmatched to any gene: 6. Germline lookup yields CDR1 SGHDN and CDR2 FVKESK. The CDR3 consists of 15 residues. For the CDR3, the DNA is TGTGCCAGCAGCCCACGGACAGGGTTAAATTCACCCCTCCACTTT. The encoded protein is CASSPRTGLNSPLHF.

The gene calls are TRBV2 and TRBJ1-4; D ambiguous. The CDR3 is 14 amino acids. V shed 3 bases and J shed 4 bases, with 9 bases lying between them. Germline lookup yields CDR1 SNHLY and CDR2 FYNNEI. CDR3: CASSEIPGNEKLFF. The CDR3 DNA follows: TGTGCCAGCAGTGAGATCCCGGGTAATGAAAAACTGTTTTTT.

The chain joins TRBV5-4 to TRBJ2-1, with 11 positions matching TRBD2. The CDR3 totals 16 residues. Per the germline V gene, CDR1 is SGHNT and CDR2 is YYREEE (reference sequence). V lost 1 base to trimming and J lost 7 bases; unmatched junction nucleotides: 7. The CDR3 is CASSLLAIAGGNEQFF. CDR3 nucleotides: TGTGCCAGCAGCTTGTTGGCTATAGCGGGGGGGAATGAGCAGTTCTTC. The full variable domain, rest sourced from reference TRBV5-4 and TRBJ2-1, is ETGVTQSPTHLIKTRGQQVTLRCSSQSGHNTVSWYQQALGQGPQFIFQYYREEENGRGNFPPRFSGLQFPNYSSELNVNALELDDSALYLCASSLLAIAGGNEQFFGPGTRLTVL.

This chain connects TRBV19 to TRBJ2-1; D is possibly TRBD2 (6 bases). With 6 bases removed from V and 0 bases from J, the gap between germline ends came to 18 bases. The CDR3 loop spans 17 amino acids. Germline values: CDR1 LNHDA, CDR2 SQIVND (reference sequence). The CDR3 DNA reads TGTGCCAGTAGCCAAGGTAGCGGTCCCCGCTCCTACAATGAGCAGTTCTTC. Its protein is CASSQGSGPRSYNEQFF.

This clone was recorded a few times. One junction end disagrees with the germline gene, perhaps due to a read error. V and J are TRBV19 and TRBJ1-5, with 10 nucleotides matching TRBD1. CDR3 size: 13 residues. Germline CDR1 and CDR2: LNHDA and SQIVND (reference sequence). The CDR3 region has the DNA TGTGCCTGTAGGGACAGGGGCAGCCAGCCCCAGCATTTT. Translating gives CACRDRGSQPQHF.

This clone is a singleton in its sample. The rearrangement links TRBV24-1 to TRBJ2-5, with TRBD1 matching 7 bases. CDR1 KGHDR and CDR2 SFDVKD come from the germline V gene. Trimming cost V 6 bases and J 4 bases; bases outside gene matches: 4. This CDR3 spans 13 amino acids. CDR3 nucleotide sequence: TGTGCCACCAGTCGACAGGGACGAGAGACCCAGTACTTC. It is translated as CATSRQGRETQYF.

The chain joins TRBV5-4 to TRBJ2-2; the D gene is possibly TRBD1 (7 bases). There are 16 residues in the CDR3. Germline CDR1 reads SGHNT; CDR2 reads YYREEE (reference sequence). V lost 0 bases and J lost 4, with 13 bases in between. CDR3: CASSLGQGEVTGELFF. As DNA, the CDR3 is TGTGCCAGCAGCTTGGGGCAGGGGGAGGTCACCGGGGAGCTGTTTTTT.

The CDR3 DNA follows: TGTGCCAGCAGTCGCGACAGGGCAACTAATGAAAAACTGTTTTTT. Protein product: CASSRDRATNEKLFF. V usage is TRBV6-5 and J usage is TRBJ1-4, with TRBD1 matching 7 bases. Germline assignment: CDR1 MNHEY and CDR2 SVGAGI. The CDR3 totals 15 residues. Trimming removed 5 bases from V and 0 bases from J; junction bases left unmatched: 3.

The chain couples TRBV6-5 to TRBJ1-2, with TRBD1 as a possible D gene (5 bases). From germline, CDR1 is MNHEY and CDR2 SVGAGI. The CDR3 is 13 amino acids. With 6 bases removed from V and 8 bases from J, the gap between germline ends came to 16 bases. CDR3 in DNA: TGTGCCAGCAGCCGACTGGTCGGACACGGCTACACCTTC. It encodes CASSRLVGHGYTF.

The chain has TRBV11-2 and TRBJ2-7; TRBD1 aligns across 11 bases. The CDR3 runs 15 residues. J gave up 4 bases and V 4 bases, and 6 bases lay outside the gene matches. CDR1 and CDR2 (germline): SGHAT, FQNNGV. CDR3 protein: CASSSGQGAGYEQYF. In DNA, the CDR3 is TGTGCCAGCAGCTCAGGACAGGGGGCGGGATACGAGCAGTACTTC.

In its sample, this clone was seen a few times. The chain joins TRBV7-2 to TRBJ1-6, with 9 bases identical to TRBD1. The V gene end was trimmed by 7 bases and the J gene end by 12 bases; junction bases not matched to a gene: 10. This CDR3 is built from 14 residues. Per the germline V gene, CDR1 is SGHTA and CDR2 is FQGNSA. The CDR3 reads CASNKGQGIIPLHF. CDR3 bases: TGTGCCAGCAACAAGGGACAGGGAATCATACCCCTCCACTTT.

The rearrangement joins TRBV3-1 (or the pseudogene TRBV3-2) to TRBJ1-2; D gene ambiguous. Trimming stripped 3 bases from V and 6 bases from J, with 5 bases between. Germline CDR1 is LGHDT and CDR2 is YNNKEL (reference sequence). The CDR3 spans 11 residues. DNA for the CDR3: TGTGCCAGCAGCCAGAGGGATGGCTACACCTTC. This sequence encodes CASSQRDGYTF.

The rearrangement uses TRBV18 and TRBJ2-7; 9 bases agree with TRBD2. The CDR3 totals 15 residues. From germline, CDR1 is KGHSH and CDR2 LQKENI. The J segment lost 2 bases and the V segment lost 2 bases, leaving 4 bases of the junction unmatched. CDR3 region: CASSPAGGITYEQYF. In DNA form, the CDR3 reads TGTGCCAGCTCACCAGCGGGAGGGATTACCTACGAGCAGTACTTC.

CDR3 DNA: TGTGCTAGTGGCTCTCGACTAGCCCTTGAGCAGTTCTTC. It encodes CASGSRLALEQFF. J is TRBJ2-1 and V is TRBV12-5; 7 positions match TRBD2. The CDR3 is made up of 13 amino acids. Germline CDR1 LGHNT, CDR2 FRNRAP. J was trimmed by 9 bases and V by 6 bases; bases with no gene match: 8.

The chain links TRBV19 to TRBJ1-3, with unresolved D. The ends were cut back, 3 bases at V and 0 bases at J, with 6 bases in the middle. This CDR3 has 14 amino acids. Germline-derived CDR1 and CDR2 are LNHDA and SQIVND (reference sequence). The CDR3 nucleotides read TGTGCCAGTAGTATCGGAGACTCTGGAAACACCATATATTTT. It yields the protein CASSIGDSGNTIYF.

V and J are TRBV5-4 and TRBJ2-2; D remains ambiguous. The CDR3 extends over 13 amino acids. Trimming took off 4 bases at V and 5 bases at J, with 9 bases between the two ends. The germline CDR1 and CDR2 sequences are SGHNT and YYREEE (reference sequence). DNA of the CDR3: TGTGCCAGCAGCCCGCGACTGACCGGGGAGCTGTTTTTT. This sequence encodes CASSPRLTGELFF.

This CDR3 is CASSPELLQETQYF. DNA of the CDR3: TGTGCCAGCAGCCCCGAGCTTTTGCAAGAGACCCAGTACTTC. The J gene is TRBJ2-5, the V gene TRBV11-2, with D hard to call. The CDR3 has 14 amino acids. CDR1 and CDR2 (germline): SGHAT, FQNNGV. The V end was cut by 5 bases, the J end by 2 bases, with 12 bases between. The full variable domain, its missing parts supplied by reference TRBV11-2 and TRBJ2-5, is EAGVAQSPRYKIIEKRQSVAFWCNPISGHATLYWYQQILGQGPKLLIQFQNNGVVDDSQLPKDRFSAERLKGVDSTLKIQPAKLEDSAVYLCASSPELLQETQYFGPGTRLLVL.

This chain uses TRBV23-1 with TRBJ2-3; TRBD1 might be the D (6 bases). TRBV23-1 belongs to the ORF category, with a function that is uncertain. V lost 8 bases to trimming and J lost 4 bases, with 16 bases between them. This CDR3 is 14 amino acids long. The CDR3 DNA follows: TGCGCCAGCGGGGACACAGGGTCCGCAGATACGCAGTATTTT. Translation: CASGDTGSADTQYF.

The chain carries TRBV5-1 and TRBJ1-1; TRBD1 aligns across 8 bases. With 0 bases clipped from V and 7 bases from J, the junction kept 8 bases outside the gene matches. This CDR3 is 15 amino acids long. Germline V gene lookup returns CDR1 SGHRS and CDR2 YFSETQ. CDR3 loop: CASSLADRERIEAFF. Written as DNA, the CDR3 is TGCGCCAGCAGCTTGGCGGACAGGGAGAGAATTGAAGCTTTCTTT. Complete variable domain (other parts from reference TRBV5-1 and TRBJ1-1): KAGVTQTPRYLIKTRGQQVTLSCSPISGHRSVSWYQQTPGQGLQFLFEYFSETQRNKGNFPGRFSGRQFSNSRSEMNVSTLELGDSALYLCASSLADRERIEAFFGQGTRLTVV.

V gene TRBV10-3 combines with J gene TRBJ2-3; no clear D gene. Trimming removed 9 bases at V and 1 base at J, with 8 bases between. Looked up from germline, CDR1 is ENHRY and CDR2 is SYGVKD. The CDR3 loop spans 12 amino acids. CDR3 amino acids: CAIRSGTDTQYF. In DNA, the CDR3 is TGTGCCATTAGATCGGGCACAGATACGCAGTATTTT.